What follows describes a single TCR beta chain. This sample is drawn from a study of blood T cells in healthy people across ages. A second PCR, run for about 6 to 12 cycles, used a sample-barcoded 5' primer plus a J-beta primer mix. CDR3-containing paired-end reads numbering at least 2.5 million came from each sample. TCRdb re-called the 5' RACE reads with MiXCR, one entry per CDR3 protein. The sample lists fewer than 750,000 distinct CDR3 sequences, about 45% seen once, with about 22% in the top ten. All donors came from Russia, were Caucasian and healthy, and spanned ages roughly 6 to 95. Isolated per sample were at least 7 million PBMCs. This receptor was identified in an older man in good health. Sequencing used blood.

The CDR3 DNA reads TGTGCCAGCTCACCAGACAGGGTTCAAGGTGGAGAGACCCAGTACTTC. This gives the protein CASSPDRVQGGETQYF. The chain has TRBV18 and TRBJ2-5; 7 bases are a match to TRBD1. J lost 4 bases, V lost 2 bases, and 10 bases had no gene match. The germline gives CDR1 KGHSH, CDR2 LQKENI. CDR3 length: 16 residues.